The 27 T cell receptor beta chains listed next were all sequenced from one sample in a study of T cell changes during pregnancy in multiple sclerosis. Repertoires were generated with immunoSEQ multiplex PCR, while TCRdb's copy carries only in-frame clones and drops some. Of about 61,000 clones in the sample, around 89% were seen once. The sample consisted of peripheral blood, taken in the first trimester of pregnancy. These receptors all come from a female donor in good health, enrolled as a control in a pregnancy study.

The V and J genes are TRBV19 and TRBJ1-4, with no clear D. Trimming took 2 bases from V and 4 from J, leaving 14 bases between them. The CDR3 loop spans 16 amino acids. CDR1 and CDR2 (germline): LNHDA, SQIVND (reference sequence). The CDR3 spells CASSIKWPSGNEKLFF. The DNA of the CDR3 is TGTGCCAGTAGTATAAAATGGCCCTCTGGTAATGAAAAACTGTTTTTT.

This chain's CDR3 is CASSIRTSIGYNEQFF. CDR3 coding DNA: TGTGCCAGCAGCATCCGGACTAGCATAGGCTACAATGAGCAGTTCTTC. This chain uses TRBV13 with TRBJ2-1; 8 bases align to TRBD2. CDR1 is PRHDT and CDR2 is FYEKMQ in the germline V gene (reference sequence). V lost 5 bases and J lost 3; bases outside the gene matches: 9. This CDR3 is built from 16 residues.

The chain recombines TRBV6-1 with TRBJ2-4; tentatively, D is TRBD1 (5 bases). Germline CDR1 reads MNHNS; CDR2 reads SASEGT. CDR3 length: 18 residues. Trimming left V 2 bases short and J 3 bases short, with 20 bases between. The CDR3 bases are TGTGCCAGCAGTGAATGGTACGGGCAGGGAATTGACAAAAACATTCAGTACTTC. Amino acids: CASSEWYGQGIDKNIQYF.

The chain carries TRBV27 and TRBJ2-3; TRBD2 might be the D (6 bases). CDR3 length: 14 residues. With 5 bases removed from V and 2 bases from J, the gap between germline ends came to 11 bases. Per the germline V gene, CDR1 is MNHEY and CDR2 is SMNVEV (reference sequence). The DNA of the CDR3 is TGTGCCAGCAGTCCCGGGGGAAACACAGATACGCAGTATTTT. Translation: CASSPGGNTDTQYF.

J is TRBJ1-5 and V is TRBV7-2; the D gene is possibly TRBD1 (6 bases). Trimming pared 5 bases from V and 6 bases from J, leaving 14 bases between. Germline values: CDR1 SGHTA, CDR2 FQGNSA. There are 14 residues in the CDR3. The chain's CDR3 is CASSPRGGGQPQHF. As DNA, the CDR3 is TGTGCCAGCAGCCCGAGGGGGGGCGGTCAGCCCCAGCATTTT.

V and J are TRBV10-1 and TRBJ1-1; 7 bases fit TRBD1. The CDR3 has 23 residues. Germline CDR1 and CDR2: WNHNN and SYGVQD (reference sequence). The trim removed 7 bases at V and 4 bases at J, leaving 36 bases unmatched. The DNA for the CDR3 is TGCGCCAGCATTCCCCCCTGCAAGGAGAGGGACAGTTTTTCCCAGGTTATGCTCACTGAAGCTTTCTTT. Translation: CASIPPCKERDSFSQVMLTEAFF.

V usage is TRBV7-2 and J usage is TRBJ1-1, with 8 positions matching TRBD1. The germline V gene encodes CDR1 SGHTA and CDR2 FQGNSA. V trimming: 1 base; J trimming: 6 bases; junction bases outside the gene matches: 10. The CDR3 covers 16 residues. The DNA of the CDR3 is TGTGCCAGCAGCTTAGAGGCAGGGGGCATGGGTCCTGAAGCTTTCTTT. As protein: CASSLEAGGMGPEAFF.

J is TRBJ2-2 and V is TRBV11-2; D is possibly TRBD1 (6 bases). CDR3 length: 15 amino acids. CDR1 and CDR2 from the germline V gene are SGHAT and FQNNGV. V was clipped by 0 bases and J by 7 bases, with 12 bases between them. The CDR3 loop reads CASSLDGQWGGELFF. The CDR3 bases are TGTGCCAGCAGCTTAGACGGACAGTGGGGCGGGGAGCTGTTTTTT.

The rearrangement uses TRBV5-4 and TRBJ2-2, with D perhaps matching TRBD2 (6 bases). Germline CDR1 is SGHNT and CDR2 is YYREEE (reference sequence). V lost 3 bases, J lost 4 bases, and 13 bases lay in between. The CDR3 runs to 15 residues. Here the CDR3 reads CASSSGGYSTGELFF. CDR3 DNA sequence: TGTGCCAGCAGCTCCGGGGGATATAGCACCGGGGAGCTGTTTTTT.

This clone showed up just a few times. Other DNA sequences of this sample code for an identical CDR3. The rearrangement links TRBV4-2 to TRBJ2-7; no reliable D call. The CDR3 is 15 amino acids. The V gene's germline CDR1 is LGHNA and CDR2 YNFKEQ. V lost 0 bases and J lost 0, with 9 bases in between. In DNA, the CDR3 is TGTGCCAGCAGCCAAGAAACGGGTAGCTCCTACGAGCAGTACTTC. Its translation is CASSQETGSSYEQYF.

V gene TRBV29-1 combines with J gene TRBJ2-7, with 10 bases lining up with TRBD1. The CDR3 is 14 residues long. Germline assignment: CDR1 SQVTM and CDR2 ANQGSEA. J lost 3 bases, V lost 7 bases, and 9 bases had no gene match. CDR3 in amino acids: CSAGRTGGVYEQYF. For the CDR3, the DNA is TGCAGCGCTGGGAGGACAGGGGGAGTCTACGAGCAGTACTTC.

The chain couples TRBV7-2 to TRBJ2-1, with D possibly TRBD2 on 5 matching bases. V lost 2 bases and J lost 8, with 10 bases in between. The germline gives CDR1 SGHTA, CDR2 FQGNSA. CDR3 length equals 13 residues. The CDR3: CASSLIATDEQFF. The DNA of the CDR3 is TGTGCCAGCAGCTTAATAGCGACGGATGAGCAGTTCTTC.

The genes are TRBV7-3 and TRBJ2-3; D possibly corresponds to TRBD2 (6 bases). CDR1 is SGHTA, CDR2 FQGTGA, per germline. This CDR3 is 14 amino acids long. Between the trimmed V and J ends, which lost 6 bases and 2 bases, there was a span of 12 bases. As DNA, the CDR3 is TGTGCCAGCAGTGCCGGGGGAGCCACAGATACGCAGTATTTT. Protein product: CASSAGGATDTQYF.

V is TRBV4-3 and J is TRBJ1-1; possibly TRBD1 for D (6 bases). The CDR3 extends over 14 amino acids. Germline assignment: CDR1 LGHNA and CDR2 YSLEER. With 0 bases removed from V and 11 bases from J, the gap between germline ends came to 16 bases. This CDR3 reads CASSQDRSRGGAFF. As DNA, the CDR3 is TGCGCCAGCAGCCAAGATCGGAGCAGGGGAGGGGCTTTCTTT.

The chain employs TRBV7-8 and TRBJ1-4; D is unclear. This CDR3 has 15 residues. The V end was cut by 3 bases, the J end by 0 bases, with 8 bases between. Germline V gene lookup returns CDR1 SGHVS and CDR2 FQNEAQ. The CDR3: CASSFTDATNEKLFF. The CDR3 DNA reads as TGTGCCAGCAGCTTTACAGATGCAACTAATGAAAAACTGTTTTTT.

The V call is TRBV4-3, the J call TRBJ2-7; 13 nucleotides agree with TRBD2. Looked up from germline, CDR1 is LGHNA and CDR2 is YSLEER. After removal of 4 bases from V and 7 bases from J, the junction contained 10 bases not matched to a gene. This CDR3 spans 16 amino acids. CDR3 region: CASSPDWTSGGWEQYF. DNA for the CDR3: TGCGCCAGCAGCCCCGATTGGACTAGCGGGGGCTGGGAGCAGTACTTC.

This chain connects TRBV7-6 to TRBJ1-3; 8 bases are a match to TRBD1. Germline CDR1 is SGHVS and CDR2 is FNYEAQ. The CDR3 is made up of 16 amino acids. Trimming removed 4 bases from V and 4 bases from J; junction bases left unmatched: 9. In nucleotides, the CDR3 is TGTGCCAGCAGCTCAGCATACAGGGGGTCAGGAAACACCATATATTTT. Translation: CASSSAYRGSGNTIYF.

This clone appeared a few times. The genes are TRBV6-5 and TRBJ1-5; D remains unclear. CDR1 is MNHEY and CDR2 is SVGAGI in the germline V gene. The CDR3 length is 12 residues. Trimming took 8 bases from V and 4 from J, leaving 9 bases between them. Here the CDR3 DNA reads TGTGCCAGCGGGAGGACGAATCAGCCCCAGCATTTT. Its protein product is CASGRTNQPQHF.

The chain has TRBV6-4 and TRBJ2-1; TRBD2 matches at 12 bases. The CDR3 sequence is 15 residues long. Germline V gene data show CDR1 as MRHNA and CDR2 as SNTAGT. Losses at the gene ends were 3 bases for V and 7 bases for J; bases not matched to a gene: 4. CDR3 DNA sequence: TGTGCCAGCAGTGAGTCTAGCGGGGGGGCGAATGAGCAGTTCTTC. It codes for CASSESSGGANEQFF.

This chain joins TRBV7-2 and TRBJ2-2; a possible D gene is TRBD1 (6 bases). The CDR3 contains 14 residues. Trimming left V 5 bases short and J 6 bases short, with 13 bases between. Germline assignment: CDR1 SGHTA and CDR2 FQGNSA. CDR3 DNA sequence: TGTGCCAGCAGCACTCGAGGGGGTCCCGGGGAGCTGTTTTTT. As protein: CASSTRGGPGELFF.

The genes are TRBV9 and TRBJ2-5, with 9 bases that match TRBD2. Germline CDR1 is SGDLS and CDR2 is YYNGEE. The CDR3 has 16 amino acids. V lost 3 bases to trimming and J lost 1 base; unmatched junction nucleotides: 7. CDR3 sequence (DNA): TGTGCCAGCAGCGGCGGGGGTAGCGGGGGCCAAGAGACCCAGTACTTC. This translates into CASSGGGSGGQETQYF.

This chain links TRBV29-1 with TRBJ1-3; possibly TRBD1 for D (5 bases). Per the germline V gene, CDR1 is SQVTM and CDR2 is ANQGSEA. The CDR3 has 14 residues. V was trimmed by 3 bases and J by 2 bases, leaving 11 bases between them. DNA of the CDR3: TGCAGCGTTGATTCCAGGGATACTGGAAACACCATATATTTT. It encodes CSVDSRDTGNTIYF. Supplemented by reference TRBV29-1 and TRBJ1-3, the full variable domain reads SAVISQKPSRDICQRGTSLTIQCQVDSQVTMMFWYRQQPGQSLTLIATANQGSEATYESGFVIDKFPISRPNLTFSTLTVSNMSPEDSSIYLCSVDSRDTGNTIYFGEGSWLTVV.

The sample holds a few counts of this clone. The chain recombines TRBV7-9 with TRBJ1-4; unclear D gene. The V end lost 6 bases, the J end lost 7 bases, and 12 bases lay between the germline ends. CDR1 and CDR2 (germline): SEHNR, FQNEAQ (reference sequence). This CDR3 contains 13 residues. The CDR3 region is CASSYPGGEKLFF. The CDR3 DNA sequence: TGTGCCAGCAGTTACCCCGGTGGTGAAAAACTGTTTTTT.

The chain uses TRBV19 and TRBJ1-3; D ambiguous. Trimming removed 7 bases from V and 4 bases from J, with 8 bases in between. This CDR3 is built from 12 residues. The V gene's germline CDR1 is LNHDA and CDR2 SQIVND (reference sequence). CDR3 nucleotides: TGTGCCAGTATGGGAGTCGGAAACACCATATATTTT. It is translated as CASMGVGNTIYF. Using reference TRBV19 and TRBJ1-3 for the parts outside the CDR3, the full variable domain is DGGITQSPKYLFRKEGQNVTLSCEQNLNHDAMYWYRQDPGQGLRLIYYSQIVNDFQKGDIAEGYSVSREKKESFPLTVTSAQKNPTAFYLCASMGVGNTIYFGEGSWLTVV.

This clone has a single count. The rearrangement uses TRBV6-5 and TRBJ2-1; TRBD2 matches 10 bases. The V segment lost 7 bases and the J segment 10 bases; nucleotides outside the gene matches: 7. The CDR3 extends over 13 amino acids. Germline CDR1 and CDR2: MNHEY and SVGAGI. The CDR3 nucleotides are TGTGCCAGCACGGATAGCGGGGGGCCGGAGCAGTTCTTC. Protein sequence: CASTDSGGPEQFF.

The chain is built from TRBV30 and TRBJ1-2; TRBD1 aligns across 8 bases. V trimming: 0 bases; J trimming: 6 bases; junction bases outside the gene matches: 12. Looked up from germline, CDR1 is GTSNPN and CDR2 is SVGIG (reference sequence). The CDR3 has 16 residues. CDR3 sequence: CAWSVNMAGGAHGYTF. For the CDR3, the DNA is TGTGCCTGGAGTGTAAATATGGCAGGGGGCGCGCATGGCTACACCTTC.

The V gene is TRBV9, the J gene TRBJ1-2; 10 positions agree with TRBD1. This CDR3 is built from 15 residues. Unmatched junction bases numbered 5, after V lost 0 bases and J lost 6 bases. CDR1 is SGDLS, CDR2 YYNGEE, per germline. The CDR3 region is CASSVVDRGLDGYTF. The CDR3 nucleotides read TGTGCCAGCAGCGTAGTAGACAGGGGGCTGGATGGCTACACCTTC.